A single sample is the source of the 3 T cell receptor beta chains below, sequenced in a study of high-grade serous ovarian cancer treatment subgroups. The assay was immunoSEQ multiplex PCR, and TCRdb's table has in-frame clones only and misses some. The repertoire holds about 6,200 clones, with under 85% as singletons. Tumor samples were obtained before definitive surgery or chemotherapy. Specimen: tumor tissue. The receptors were gathered from a human donor with high-grade serous ovarian cancer.

The chain joins TRBV5-1 to TRBJ1-2; D uncertain. The CDR3 consists of 13 residues. V was trimmed by 0 bases and J by 8 bases, leaving 11 bases between them. CDR1 SGHRS and CDR2 YFSETQ come from the germline V gene. The CDR3 DNA reads as TGCGCCAGCAGCTTGGACCAGGAAGGGGGCTACACCTTC. This gives the protein CASSLDQEGGYTF.

The chain links TRBV7-9 to TRBJ2-1; a weak D match, TRBD2 (5 bases). This CDR3 has 14 amino acids. Germline CDR1 and CDR2: SEHNR and FQNEAQ (reference sequence). Trimming took off 6 bases at V and 5 bases at J, with 14 bases between the two ends. The CDR3 reads CASSARTRHNEQFF. CDR3 DNA sequence: TGTGCCAGCAGTGCCCGGACTCGCCACAATGAGCAGTTCTTC.

This clone was picked up a small number of times. The chain has TRBV9 and TRBJ2-3; 9 nucleotides agree with TRBD1. J gave up 2 bases and V 3 bases, and 4 bases lay outside the gene matches. This CDR3 region has 15 residues. CDR1 is SGDLS and CDR2 is YYNGEE in the germline V gene. The CDR3 spells CASSAGTGITDTQYF. CDR3 DNA sequence: TGTGCCAGCAGCGCCGGGACAGGGATCACAGATACGCAGTATTTT.